This TCR beta chain was obtained from a study of cytotoxic CD8 clonotypes in ibrutinib-treated CLL. The wider study: Among responders, roughly 25 were partial and 2 complete; after median about 70 months, approximately 15 stayed remitted and 12 progressed. Average yields of about 260,000 productive templates and tens of thousands of productive rearrangements characterized the samples.

Repertoires were generated with immunoSEQ multiplex PCR, while TCRdb's copy carries only in-frame clones and drops some. The table lists 14,000 or so clones, 55% to 70% of them singletons. This CDR3 region has 19 residues. CDR1 is MGHRA, CDR2 YSYEKL, per germline. The V end lost 1 base, the J end lost 0 bases, and 18 bases lay between the germline ends. This chain joins TRBV4-1 and TRBJ1-4; maybe TRBD1 (5 bases). The origin of this receptor is a human donor with chronic lymphocytic leukemia. Source: PBMCs, taken before ibrutinib treatment. CDR3 sequence reads: CASSQGSTGGLTTNEKLFF. CDR3 nucleotide sequence: TGCGCCAGCAGCCAAGGATCGACTGGGGGACTCACAACTAATGAAAAACTGTTTTTT.